The sequence of this T cell receptor beta chain was determined in a study of T cells in Graves' hyperthyroidism and ophthalmopathy. Turning to the study itself: Sampling of peripheral blood happened at initial diagnosis, prior to any treatment. Study conclusions and caveats: Blood also showed most of the thyroid clonotypes that were expanded above 0.001. The model foresaw ophthalmopathy a median around 6 months prior to onset.

This clonotype was recorded many times. Its antigen remains unknown. Patients showing uncontrolled infection, other autoimmune disease, pregnancy or lactation were ineligible. Template material for amplifying TCR beta CDR3 regions consisted of RNA transcripts. The TCR CDR3 first-round RT-PCR relied on the HTBI primer set. Using its own MiXCR run on the multiplex PCR reads, TCRdb lists one record per CDR3 protein. The repertoire holds hundreds of thousands of distinct CDR3 sequences, with around 13% as singletons. Germline V lookup: CDR1 MDHEN, CDR2 SYDVKM. CDR3 length: 14 residues. The V gene end was trimmed by 6 bases and the J gene end by 4 bases; junction bases not matched to a gene: 7.

What was sequenced was blood. V is TRBV28 and J is TRBJ1-2, with 8 bases lining up with TRBD1. This receptor was taken from a woman younger than 30 with Graves' hyperthyroidism. In DNA, the CDR3 is TGTGCCAGCAGCAAAGGGACAGGACTCTATGGCTACACCTTC. Amino acid sequence: CASSKGTGLYGYTF.